Shown below are 25 T cell receptor beta chains from a single sample sequenced in a study of T cell responses to AZD1222 COVID-19 vaccine. Data came from immunoSEQ multiplex PCR; TCRdb stores just in-frame clones and leaves some out. The sample records 240,000 or so clones, 85% to 95% being singletons. The specimen was peripheral blood, collected on day 0 of AZD1222 vaccination. The receptor set was obtained from an adult in good health.

This clone has just one count. The genes are TRBV29-1 and TRBJ1-3, with no clear D. This CDR3 is built from 12 residues. V lost 6 bases and J lost 1, with 7 bases in between. CDR1 and CDR2 (germline): SQVTM, ANQGSEA. The CDR3 DNA is TGCAGCGTCGCCTCGTCTGGAAACACCATATATTTT. The encoded protein is CSVASSGNTIYF.

This chain links TRBV28 with TRBJ2-1; 10 nucleotides align to TRBD1. The CDR3 length is 17 residues. Germline V lookup: CDR1 MDHEN, CDR2 SYDVKM. V dropped 2 bases and J dropped 4; count of bases not matched to a gene: 8. DNA for the CDR3: TGTGCCAGCAGTTTAGCCTTAGGGGACAGGGGATACAATGAGCAGTTCTTC. Its protein is CASSLALGDRGYNEQFF.

The chain carries TRBV3-1 (or the pseudogene TRBV3-2) and TRBJ2-7, with 8 positions matching TRBD2. The CDR3 is made up of 14 amino acids. Per germline, CDR1 LGHDT and CDR2 YNNKEL (reference sequence). The junction had 4 bases not matched to a gene; V was cut back by 3 bases and J by 3 bases. CDR3: CASSHRTSLYEQYF. The CDR3, as DNA: TGTGCCAGCAGCCACCGGACTAGCCTCTACGAGCAGTACTTC.

The V call is TRBV7-9, the J call TRBJ2-3, with D possibly being TRBD2 (7 bases). Trimming took 7 bases from V and 6 from J, leaving 17 bases between them. CDR3 length: 14 amino acids. Germline V gene lookup returns CDR1 SEHNR and CDR2 FQNEAQ (reference sequence). The CDR3 loop is CASTFGGGRDTQYF. In DNA, the CDR3 is TGTGCCAGCACCTTTGGCGGGGGCCGGGATACGCAGTATTTT.

V is TRBV30 and J is TRBJ1-6; D not certain. The germline V gene encodes CDR1 GTSNPN and CDR2 SVGIG (reference sequence). V lost 3 bases, J lost 9 bases, and 21 bases lay in between. The CDR3 totals 16 residues. The CDR3 region is CAWSALRNTKSSPLHF. CDR3 coding DNA: TGTGCCTGGAGCGCGCTACGTAATACCAAGTCTTCACCCCTCCACTTT.

The chain couples TRBV9 to TRBJ1-1; D remains ambiguous. Germline-derived CDR1 and CDR2 are SGDLS and YYNGEE. CDR3 size: 15 residues. V gave up 4 bases and J gave up 0 bases, with 13 bases separating them. CDR3 coding DNA: TGTGCCAGCAGCTTGGGCCTACCTATGAACACTGAAGCTTTCTTT. Translating it yields CASSLGLPMNTEAFF.

The CDR3 region has the DNA TGTGCCAGTAGCGGGGGGCTCGGTCAGCCCCAGCATTTT. This gives the protein CASSGGLGQPQHF. The chain has TRBV19 and TRBJ1-5, with a tentative D call TRBD1 (6 bases). Trimming left V 6 bases short and J 6 bases short, with 12 bases between. This CDR3 is 13 amino acids long. Germline V gene data show CDR1 as LNHDA and CDR2 as SQIVND (reference sequence).

The chain combines TRBV19 with TRBJ2-3, with 8 nucleotides matching TRBD1. Germline CDR1 is LNHDA and CDR2 is SQIVND (reference sequence). CDR3 length equals 15 residues. The ends lost 6 bases at V and 5 bases at J; junction bases unmatched: 10. For the CDR3, the DNA is TGTGCCAGTAGGCCCAGGGGGCTTAAAGGAGATACGCAGTATTTT. It specifies CASRPRGLKGDTQYF.

The CDR3 loop is CSVGNSRGRGETQYF. CDR3 coding DNA: TGCAGCGTGGGAAACAGCAGGGGGCGCGGCGAGACCCAGTACTTC. This sequence joins TRBV29-1 and TRBJ2-5; TRBD1 matches at 8 bases. The CDR3 has 15 amino acids. The V segment lost 6 bases and the J segment 5 bases; nucleotides outside the gene matches: 14. Germline CDR1 is SQVTM and CDR2 is ANQGSEA.

V usage is TRBV20-1 and J usage is TRBJ1-1, with D possibly TRBD1 on 6 matching bases. The V end lost 4 bases, the J end lost 10 bases, and 13 bases lay between the germline ends. Germline CDR1 reads DFQATT; CDR2 reads SNEGSKA (reference sequence). The length of the CDR3 is 11 residues. The CDR3: CSATGVWGAFF. CDR3 in DNA: TGCAGTGCTACAGGGGTTTGGGGAGCTTTCTTT.

The chain combines TRBV12-5 with TRBJ1-1; no clear D gene. Germline-derived CDR1 and CDR2 are LGHNT and FRNRAP. V shed 6 bases and J shed 5 bases, with 16 bases lying between them. This CDR3 region has 14 residues. The CDR3 DNA reads TGTGCTAGTGGGAGCGAGGGCCGGAGGACTGAAGCTTTCTTT. Its translation is CASGSEGRRTEAFF.

V usage is TRBV27 and J usage is TRBJ2-2, with D possibly matching TRBD2 (5 bases). From germline, CDR1 is MNHEY and CDR2 SMNVEV (reference sequence). Trimming left V 5 bases short and J 1 base short, with 14 bases between. The CDR3 loop spans 16 amino acids. The CDR3 DNA follows: TGTGCCAGCAGTCGGACTGGTTGGGGGAACACCGGGGAGCTGTTTTTT. This encodes CASSRTGWGNTGELFF.

V is TRBV5-1 and J is TRBJ1-4; D is possibly TRBD1 (6 bases). The CDR3 has 17 amino acids. Trimming took 4 bases from V and 6 from J, leaving 22 bases between them. Looked up from germline, CDR1 is SGHRS and CDR2 is YFSETQ. The CDR3 DNA reads as TGCGCCAGCAGCCAAACAGGGTCACCTGTTCTTTATGAAAAACTGTTTTTT. Protein: CASSQTGSPVLYEKLFF.

V gene TRBV6-5 combines with J gene TRBJ1-1; 10 nucleotides line up with TRBD1. CDR3 length equals 16 residues. Per germline, CDR1 MNHEY and CDR2 SVGAGI. V dropped 2 bases and J dropped 0; count of bases not matched to a gene: 3. The CDR3 sequence is CASSYGDRGLNTEAFF. The CDR3 coding sequence is TGTGCCAGCAGTTACGGGGACAGGGGACTGAACACTGAAGCTTTCTTT.

This chain links TRBV7-2 with TRBJ1-6; possible D gene TRBD1, 5 bases. This CDR3 is 15 amino acids long. Germline V gene data show CDR1 as SGHTA and CDR2 as FQGNSA. With 5 bases removed from V and 2 bases from J, the gap between germline ends came to 10 bases. CDR3 nucleotide sequence: TGTGCCAGCAGCCCCCTGGGGCCCTATAATTCACCCCTCCACTTT. Its translation is CASSPLGPYNSPLHF.

The chain carries TRBV18 and TRBJ1-5; TRBD1 agrees at 7 bases. V shed 4 bases and J 5 bases; nucleotides not matched to a gene: 5. CDR3 length: 14 amino acids. Germline V gene data show CDR1 as KGHSH and CDR2 as LQKENI. CDR3 sequence: CASSLGQVHQPQHF. DNA of the CDR3: TGTGCCAGCTCACTTGGACAGGTTCATCAGCCCCAGCATTTT.

V usage is TRBV2 and J usage is TRBJ1-2; no firm D call. Germline V gives CDR1 SNHLY, CDR2 FYNNEI. The CDR3 is 13 amino acids. The germline V and J ends were trimmed by 2 bases and 6 bases, with 10 bases remaining between them. CDR3 protein: CASSERSINGYTF. In DNA, the CDR3 is TGTGCCAGCAGTGAACGATCTATAAATGGCTACACCTTC.

The chain uses TRBV5-1 and TRBJ2-3; D is perhaps TRBD2 (7 bases). There are 17 residues in the CDR3. V shed 0 bases and J shed 6 bases, with 20 bases lying between them. Germline V gene sequence: CDR1 SGHRS, CDR2 YFSETQ. The DNA for the CDR3 is TGCGCCAGCAGCTTGGCCGGGGGGCGGCAGGGTGGGGATACGCAGTATTTT. This codes for CASSLAGGRQGGDTQYF.

The rearrangement joins TRBV20-1 to TRBJ1-2; D might be TRBD1 (5 bases). CDR3 length equals 11 residues. Germline-derived CDR1 and CDR2 are DFQATT and SNEGSKA (reference sequence). V was clipped by 1 base and J by 8 bases, with 8 bases between them. In nucleotides, the CDR3 is TGCAGTGCTAGAGTCCAGGGCGGCTACACCTTC. This translates into CSARVQGGYTF.

V usage is TRBV3-1 (or the pseudogene TRBV3-2) and J usage is TRBJ2-7, with D possibly being TRBD1 (5 bases). Germline V gives CDR1 LGHDT, CDR2 YNNKEL (reference sequence). Trimming took off 4 bases at V and 2 bases at J, with 12 bases between the two ends. The CDR3 has 14 residues. Written as DNA, the CDR3 is TGTGCCAGCAGCCGGGGCCGTATTCCCTACGAGCAGTACTTC. This translates into CASSRGRIPYEQYF.

The chain employs TRBV13 and TRBJ2-3; possible D gene TRBD2, 6 bases. CDR3 length: 13 amino acids. Germline values: CDR1 PRHDT, CDR2 FYEKMQ (reference sequence). CDR3 amino acids: CASGGSPSDTQYF. CDR3 in DNA: TGTGCTTCCGGGGGTAGCCCTTCAGATACGCAGTATTTT.

This clone occurred once. The chain carries TRBV9 and TRBJ2-1; no clear D gene. The V end was cut by 0 bases, the J end by 8 bases, with 15 bases between. This CDR3 comprises 15 residues. Germline V gives CDR1 SGDLS, CDR2 YYNGEE. CDR3 nucleotide sequence: TGTGCCAGCAGCGTAGCTGTTAGCCTTTGGCATGAGCAGTTCTTC. The encoded protein is CASSVAVSLWHEQFF.

The chain links TRBV6-6 to TRBJ1-2, with 10 nucleotides matching TRBD1. Trimming at V came to 6 bases and at J to 8 bases, leaving 9 bases not matched to a gene. The CDR3 covers 14 residues. The V gene's germline CDR1 is MNHNY and CDR2 SVGAGI (reference sequence). CDR3 loop: CASRDSGQGNGYTF. Written as DNA, the CDR3 is TGTGCCAGCAGAGATTCGGGACAGGGGAACGGCTACACCTTC.

This clone was detected once. The rearrangement uses TRBV30 and TRBJ1-1, with 8 bases lining up with TRBD1. Trimming cost V 5 bases and J 0 bases; bases outside gene matches: 8. There are 15 residues in the CDR3. The germline CDR1 and CDR2 sequences are GTSNPN and SVGIG (reference sequence). CDR3 sequence (DNA): TGTGCCTGGGGGGACCGACAGGGGCTGAACACTGAAGCTTTCTTT. Translated, it gives CAWGDRQGLNTEAFF.

This chain links TRBV3-1 (or the pseudogene TRBV3-2) with TRBJ2-4; 10 bases agree with TRBD1. The V gene's germline CDR1 is LGHDT and CDR2 YNNKEL (reference sequence). The CDR3 is 14 amino acids. Trimming removed 1 base from V and 14 bases from J; junction bases left unmatched: 8. CDR3 nucleotide sequence: TGTGCCAGCAGCCAAGCCGACCCCGGGACAGGGGAGTACTTC. It specifies CASSQADPGTGEYF.